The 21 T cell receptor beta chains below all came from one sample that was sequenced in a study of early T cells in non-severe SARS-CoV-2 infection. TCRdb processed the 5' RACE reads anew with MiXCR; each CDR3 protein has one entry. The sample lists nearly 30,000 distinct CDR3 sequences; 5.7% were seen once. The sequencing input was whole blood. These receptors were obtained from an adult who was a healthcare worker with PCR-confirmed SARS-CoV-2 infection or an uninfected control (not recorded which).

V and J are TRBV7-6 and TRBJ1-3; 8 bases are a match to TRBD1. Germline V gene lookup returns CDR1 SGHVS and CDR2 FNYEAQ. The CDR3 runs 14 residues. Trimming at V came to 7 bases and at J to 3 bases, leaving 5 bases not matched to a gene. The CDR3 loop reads CASTGQGVGNTIYF. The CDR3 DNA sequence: TGTGCCAGCACCGGACAGGGAGTTGGAAACACCATATATTTT.

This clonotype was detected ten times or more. The CDR3 loop is CSVQGTDTQYF. The CDR3 region has the DNA TGCAGCGTTCAGGGCACAGATACGCAGTATTTT. The chain couples TRBV29-1 to TRBJ2-3; no definite D call. The CDR3 extends over 11 amino acids. Germline CDR1 SQVTM, CDR2 ANQGSEA. The V and J ends lost 5 bases and 1 base respectively, with 4 bases between them.

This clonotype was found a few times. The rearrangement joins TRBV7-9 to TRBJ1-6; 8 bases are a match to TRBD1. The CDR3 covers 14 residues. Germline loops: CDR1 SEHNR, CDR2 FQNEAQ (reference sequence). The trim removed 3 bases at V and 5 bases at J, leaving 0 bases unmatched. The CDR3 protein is CASSLGQDNSPLHF. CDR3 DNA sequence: TGTGCCAGCAGCTTGGGACAGGATAATTCACCCCTCCACTTT.

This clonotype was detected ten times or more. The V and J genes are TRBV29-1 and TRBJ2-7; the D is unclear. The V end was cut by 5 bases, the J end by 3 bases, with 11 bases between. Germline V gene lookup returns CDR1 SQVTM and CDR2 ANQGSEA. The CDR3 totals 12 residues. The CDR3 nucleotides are TGCAGCGTTTTCACAAGCTACTACGAGCAGTACTTC. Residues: CSVFTSYYEQYF.

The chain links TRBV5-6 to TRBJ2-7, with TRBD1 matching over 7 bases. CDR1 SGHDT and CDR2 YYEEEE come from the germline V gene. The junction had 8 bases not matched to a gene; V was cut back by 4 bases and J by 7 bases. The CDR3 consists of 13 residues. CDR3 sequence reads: CASSTSIRGEQYF. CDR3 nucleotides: TGTGCCAGCAGCACTTCGATCAGGGGGGAGCAGTACTTC.

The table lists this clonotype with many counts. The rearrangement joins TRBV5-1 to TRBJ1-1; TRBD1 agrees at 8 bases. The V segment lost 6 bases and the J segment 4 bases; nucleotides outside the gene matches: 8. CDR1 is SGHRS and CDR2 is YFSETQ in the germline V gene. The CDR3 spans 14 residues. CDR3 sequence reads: CASTPHTGGTEAFF. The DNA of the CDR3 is TGCGCCAGCACCCCACATACAGGGGGCACTGAAGCTTTCTTT. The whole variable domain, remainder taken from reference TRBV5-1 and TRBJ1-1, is KAGVTQTPRYLIKTRGQQVTLSCSPISGHRSVSWYQQTPGQGLQFLFEYFSETQRNKGNFPGRFSGRQFSNSRSEMNVSTLELGDSALYLCASTPHTGGTEAFFGQGTRLTVV.

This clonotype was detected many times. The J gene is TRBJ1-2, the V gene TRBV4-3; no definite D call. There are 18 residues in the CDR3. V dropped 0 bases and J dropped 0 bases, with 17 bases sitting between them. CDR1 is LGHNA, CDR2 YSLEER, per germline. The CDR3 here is CASSQDSSWAAANYGYTF. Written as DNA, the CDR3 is TGCGCCAGCAGCCAAGATAGCAGCTGGGCGGCAGCTAACTATGGCTACACCTTC.

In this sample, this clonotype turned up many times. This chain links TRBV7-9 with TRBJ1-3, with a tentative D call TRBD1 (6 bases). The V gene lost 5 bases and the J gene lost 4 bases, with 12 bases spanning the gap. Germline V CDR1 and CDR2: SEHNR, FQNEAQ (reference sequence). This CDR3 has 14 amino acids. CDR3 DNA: TGTGCCAGCAGCGGGGGGGCCCCCGGAAACACCATATATTTT. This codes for CASSGGAPGNTIYF.

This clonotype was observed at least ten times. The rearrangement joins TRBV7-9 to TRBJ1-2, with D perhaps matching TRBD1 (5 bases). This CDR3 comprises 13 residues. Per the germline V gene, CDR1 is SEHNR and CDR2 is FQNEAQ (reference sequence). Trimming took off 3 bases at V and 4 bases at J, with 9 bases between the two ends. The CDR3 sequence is CASSFEGSYGYTF. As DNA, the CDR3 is TGTGCCAGCAGCTTTGAGGGGAGCTATGGCTACACCTTC.

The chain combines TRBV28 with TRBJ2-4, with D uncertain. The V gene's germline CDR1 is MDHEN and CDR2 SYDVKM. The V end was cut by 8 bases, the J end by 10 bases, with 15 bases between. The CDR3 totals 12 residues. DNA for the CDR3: TGTGCCAGCGGCATGCAGGTGGGGATTCAGTACTTC. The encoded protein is CASGMQVGIQYF.

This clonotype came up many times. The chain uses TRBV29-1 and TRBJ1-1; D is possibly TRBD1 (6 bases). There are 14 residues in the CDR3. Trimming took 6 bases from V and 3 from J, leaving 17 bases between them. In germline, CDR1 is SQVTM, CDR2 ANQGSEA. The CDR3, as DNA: TGCAGCGTGACGACGGGGGCGGCGGACACTGAAGCTTTCTTT. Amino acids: CSVTTGAADTEAFF. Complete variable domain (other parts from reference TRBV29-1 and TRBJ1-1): SAVISQKPSRDICQRGTSLTIQCQVDSQVTMMFWYRQQPGQSLTLIATANQGSEATYESGFVIDKFPISRPNLTFSTLTVSNMSPEDSSIYLCSVTTGAADTEAFFGQGTRLTVV.

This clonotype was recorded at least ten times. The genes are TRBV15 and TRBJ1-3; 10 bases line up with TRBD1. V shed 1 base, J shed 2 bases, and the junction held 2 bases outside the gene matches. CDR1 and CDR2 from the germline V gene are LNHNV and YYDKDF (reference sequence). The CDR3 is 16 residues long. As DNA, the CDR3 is TGTGCCACCAGCAGAGGAGGGACAGGGGCTGGAAACACCATATATTTT. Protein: CATSRGGTGAGNTIYF.

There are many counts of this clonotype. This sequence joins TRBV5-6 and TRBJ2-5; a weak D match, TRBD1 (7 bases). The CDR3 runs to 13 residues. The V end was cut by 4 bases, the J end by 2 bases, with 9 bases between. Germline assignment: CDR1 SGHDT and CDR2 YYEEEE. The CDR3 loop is CASSAGQQETQYF. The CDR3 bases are TGTGCCAGCAGCGCGGGACAGCAAGAGACCCAGTACTTC.

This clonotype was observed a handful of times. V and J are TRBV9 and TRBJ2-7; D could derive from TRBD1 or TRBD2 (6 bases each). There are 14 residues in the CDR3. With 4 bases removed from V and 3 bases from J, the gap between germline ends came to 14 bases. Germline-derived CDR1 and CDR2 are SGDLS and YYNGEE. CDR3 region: CASSPGDNYYEQYF. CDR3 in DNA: TGTGCCAGCAGCCCGGGGGACAATTACTACGAGCAGTACTTC.

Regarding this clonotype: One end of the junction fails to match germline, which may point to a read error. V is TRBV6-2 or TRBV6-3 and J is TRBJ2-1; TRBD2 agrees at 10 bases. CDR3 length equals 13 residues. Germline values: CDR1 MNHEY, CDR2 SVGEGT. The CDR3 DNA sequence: TGTGCCAACAGTCCGCTTAGCGGGGGGTGGCAGTTCTTC. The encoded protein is CANSPLSGGWQFF.

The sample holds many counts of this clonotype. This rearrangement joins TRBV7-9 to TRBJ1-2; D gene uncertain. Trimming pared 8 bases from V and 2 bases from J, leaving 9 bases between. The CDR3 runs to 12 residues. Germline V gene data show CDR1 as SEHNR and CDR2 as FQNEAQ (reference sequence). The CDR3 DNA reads TGTGCCAGCTCCACGGACAACTATGGCTACACCTTC. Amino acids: CASSTDNYGYTF.

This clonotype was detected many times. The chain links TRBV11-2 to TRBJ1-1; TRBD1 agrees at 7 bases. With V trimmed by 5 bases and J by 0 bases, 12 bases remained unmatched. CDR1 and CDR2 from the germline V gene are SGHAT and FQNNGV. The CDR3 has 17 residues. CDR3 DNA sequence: TGTGCCAGCAGCACCGGGACAGAGTACCCCATGAACACTGAAGCTTTCTTT. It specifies CASSTGTEYPMNTEAFF.

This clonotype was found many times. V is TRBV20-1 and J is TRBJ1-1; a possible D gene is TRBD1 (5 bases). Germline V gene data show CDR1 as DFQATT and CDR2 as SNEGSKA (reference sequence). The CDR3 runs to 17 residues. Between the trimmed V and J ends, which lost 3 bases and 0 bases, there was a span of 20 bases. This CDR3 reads CSASILDWGVLNTEAFF. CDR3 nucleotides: TGCAGTGCTAGCATTCTGGACTGGGGGGTGTTGAACACTGAAGCTTTCTTT.

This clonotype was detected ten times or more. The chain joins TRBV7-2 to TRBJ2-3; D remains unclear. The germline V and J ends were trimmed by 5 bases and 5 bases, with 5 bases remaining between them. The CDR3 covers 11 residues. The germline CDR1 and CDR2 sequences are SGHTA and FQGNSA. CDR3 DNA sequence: TGTGCCAGCAGCCCCAGAGATACGCAGTATTTT. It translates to CASSPRDTQYF.

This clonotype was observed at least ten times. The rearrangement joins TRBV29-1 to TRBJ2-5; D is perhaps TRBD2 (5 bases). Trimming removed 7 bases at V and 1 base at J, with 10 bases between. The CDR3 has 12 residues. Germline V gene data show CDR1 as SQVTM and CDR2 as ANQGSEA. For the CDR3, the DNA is TGCAGCGCCCGGGAAGGCCAAGAGACCCAGTACTTC. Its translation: CSAREGQETQYF.

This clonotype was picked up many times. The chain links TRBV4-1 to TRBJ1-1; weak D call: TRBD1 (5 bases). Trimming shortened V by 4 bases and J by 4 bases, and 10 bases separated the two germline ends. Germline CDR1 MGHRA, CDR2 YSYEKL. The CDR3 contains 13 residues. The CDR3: CASSRGGSTEAFF. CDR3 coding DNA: TGCGCCAGCAGCCGTGGGGGAAGCACTGAAGCTTTCTTT.